The rows below give T cell receptor beta chains drawn from one sample of a study of blood T cell repertoires in COVID-19. Measured with immunoSEQ multiplex PCR; TCRdb has only the in-frame clones, and not every one. This table holds fewer than 120,000 clones, around 79% found once. Sequenced material: peripheral blood. These receptors were obtained from a woman aged 80 or over with active or convalescent COVID-19. Each CDR3 is given with its conserved first and last residue. D genes are given only for firm matches. Size is stated for part of the rows, as once, few or many counts, or as a class when the clone is expanded.

V gene	D gene	clone size	J gene	CDR3 protein	CDR3 DNA
TRBV18	NA	NA	TRBJ2-1	CASSLQIVATYNEQFF	TGTGCCAGCTCACTGCAGATAGTAGCGACCTACAATGAGCAGTTCTTC
TRBV11-2	NA	many	TRBJ1-1	CASSLLVNTEAFF	TGTGCCAGCAGTCTCTTAGTAAACACTGAAGCTTTCTTT
TRBV5-6	TRBD2	many	TRBJ2-2	CASSPRTSGRAGELFF	TGTGCCAGCAGCCCCCGGACTAGCGGGAGGGCCGGGGAGCTGTTTTTT
TRBV12-3/TRBV12-4	TRBD1	NA	TRBJ1-2	CASSKTGAHGYTF	TGTGCCAGCAGTAAAACAGGGGCGCATGGCTACACCTTC
TRBV28	TRBD2	few	TRBJ2-7	CASSFGGSHEQYF	TGTGCCAGCAGTTTTGGCGGGAGCCACGAGCAGTACTTC
TRBV9	TRBD2	NA	TRBJ2-2	CASSVGASGNTGELFF	TGTGCCAGCAGCGTAGGTGCTAGCGGGAACACCGGGGAGCTGTTTTTT
TRBV5-1	NA	NA	TRBJ2-7	CASSLQGGLGNYEQYF	TGCGCCAGCAGCTTACAGGGTGGGCTAGGTAACTACGAGCAGTACTTC
TRBV7-6	NA	NA	TRBJ2-1	CASSRAVAAEGRKQFF	TGTGCCAGCAGCCGGGCGGTAGCGGCCGAGGGCAGGAAGCAGTTCTTC
TRBV19	NA	NA	TRBJ1-1	CASSRTFDTEAFF	TGTGCCAGTAGTAGGACTTTCGACACTGAAGCTTTCTTT
TRBV5-1	TRBD2	NA	TRBJ2-1	CASSLDAAGGGEQFF	TGCGCCAGCAGCTTGGATGCGGCGGGAGGGGGCGAGCAGTTCTTC
TRBV5-4	NA	NA	TRBJ2-7	CASSSQSGSVASSYEQYF	TGTGCCAGCAGCTCACAGTCAGGGTCGGTCGCTAGCTCCTACGAGCAGTACTTC
TRBV4-1	NA	NA	TRBJ1-2	CASSQDVARGVYGYTF	TGCGCCAGCAGCCAAGATGTCGCCAGGGGTGTCTATGGCTACACCTTC
TRBV7-8	TRBD2	NA	TRBJ2-5	CASSLVRAGAWETQYF	TGTGCCAGCAGCTTAGTACGAGCGGGAGCATGGGAGACCCAGTACTTC
TRBV29-1	TRBD2	NA	TRBJ2-1	CSFGVIPGTRYYNEQFF	TGCAGCTTTGGGGTTATCCCCGGGACTAGATACTACAATGAGCAGTTCTTC
TRBV11-2	TRBD2	once	TRBJ2-2	CASSLDLRTSVPGELFF	TGTGCCAGCAGCTTAGATTTAAGAACTAGCGTTCCCGGGGAGCTGTTTTTT
TRBV2	NA	NA	TRBJ1-5	CASRYRANQPQHF	TGTGCCAGCAGATACAGGGCCAATCAGCCCCAGCATTTT
TRBV29-1	NA	NA	TRBJ2-5	CSVELPPGTQYF	TGCAGCGTTGAGTTGCCGCCGGGGACCCAGTACTTC
TRBV2	NA	NA	TRBJ1-5	CASRPDRFNQPQHF	TGTGCCAGCCGACCTGACAGATTCAATCAGCCCCAGCATTTT
TRBV2	TRBD2	NA	TRBJ2-1	CASSESSGTYNEQFF	TGTGCCAGCAGTGAATCTAGCGGGACATATAATGAGCAGTTCTTC
TRBV15	NA	NA	TRBJ2-3	CATGEGGTDTQYF	TGTGCCACCGGAGAGGGTGGAACAGATACGCAGTATTTT
TRBV10-3	NA	once	TRBJ2-7	CAISDGSLYRPYEQYF	TGTGCCATCAGTGATGGGTCTCTTTACAGACCCTACGAGCAGTACTTC
TRBV7-3	NA	NA	TRBJ1-1	CASSSGLNTEAFF	TGTGCCAGCAGCTCGGGATTGAACACTGAAGCTTTCTTT
TRBV19	TRBD1	NA	TRBJ1-1	CASSAMTGLAEAFF	TGTGCCAGTAGTGCCATGACAGGGTTAGCTGAAGCTTTCTTT
TRBV7-2	TRBD2	once	TRBJ2-1	CASRLYSSGILYNEQFF	TGTGCCAGCCGACTCTATTCTAGCGGGATTTTGTACAATGAGCAGTTCTTC
TRBV7-2	NA	NA	TRBJ1-3	CASSLPGAFSGNTIYF	TGTGCCAGCAGCTTACCAGGGGCCTTCTCTGGAAACACCATATATTTT
TRBV3-1/TRBV3-2	NA	NA	TRBJ2-5	CASSRHYGGEETQYF	TGTGCCAGCAGCCGTCATTACGGAGGAGAAGAGACCCAGTACTTC
TRBV10-3	TRBD1	few	TRBJ1-1	CAISDRDRGLEAFF	TGTGCCATCAGTGACCGGGACAGGGGGCTTGAAGCTTTCTTT
TRBV5-6	NA	NA	TRBJ2-2	CASSSGSIYAGELFF	TGTGCCAGCAGCTCCGGGAGCATTTACGCCGGGGAGCTGTTTTTT
TRBV10-2	TRBD2	NA	TRBJ2-1	CASSSTSGSANEQFF	TGCGCCAGCAGTTCTACTAGCGGGTCGGCCAATGAGCAGTTCTTC
TRBV6-1	TRBD1	NA	TRBJ1-1	CASSERSGGLGTEAFF	TGTGCCAGCAGTGAAAGGTCAGGGGGTCTTGGGACTGAAGCTTTCTTT
TRBV20-1	NA	NA	TRBJ2-3	CSASIQDTQYF	TGCAGTGCTAGTATCCAGGATACGCAGTATTTT
TRBV6-6	TRBD1	NA	TRBJ2-3	CASSYPKGTGGDTQYF	TGTGCCAGCAGTTACCCGAAAGGGACAGGGGGGGATACGCAGTATTTT
TRBV2	TRBD2	NA	TRBJ2-1	CASSLWGGYSYNEQFF	TGTGCCAGCAGCTTATGGGGGGGGTACTCCTACAATGAGCAGTTCTTC
TRBV5-5	TRBD2	NA	TRBJ2-2	CASSSGSSGYTGELFF	TGTGCCAGCAGCTCGGGGTCTAGCGGCTACACCGGGGAGCTGTTTTTT
TRBV4-2	NA	once	TRBJ1-3	CASSQDGTNSGNTIYF	TGTGCCAGCAGCCAAGACGGGACAAACTCTGGAAACACCATATATTTT
TRBV11-3	NA	NA	TRBJ2-1	CASSLDLQRHDEQFF	TGTGCCAGCAGCTTAGATCTACAGCGGCATGATGAGCAGTTCTTC
TRBV29-1	NA	NA	TRBJ2-3	CSAADTAYTDTQYF	TGCAGCGCTGCCGACACCGCCTACACAGATACGCAGTATTTT
TRBV18	NA	NA	TRBJ1-4	CASSPPSEKLFF	TGTGCCAGCTCACCACCGAGTGAAAAACTGTTTTTT
TRBV18	NA	NA	TRBJ2-1	CASSPQGEGYNEQFF	TGTGCCAGCTCACCACAGGGGGAGGGATACAATGAGCAGTTCTTC
TRBV5-4	TRBD1	NA	TRBJ1-6	CASSPRTGYNSPLHF	TGTGCCAGCAGCCCTCGGACAGGGTATAATTCACCCCTCCACTTT
TRBV5-1	NA	NA	TRBJ1-3	CASRQGPISGNTIYF	TGCGCCAGCAGACAGGGACCGATCTCTGGAAACACCATATATTTT
TRBV7-7	TRBD2	once	TRBJ2-3	CASSLGSGSGTDTQYF	TGTGCCAGCAGCTTAGGTAGCGGGAGTGGGACAGATACGCAGTATTTT
TRBV5-4	NA	NA	TRBJ1-1	CASRPAGTEAFF	TGTGCCAGCAGACCCGCCGGGACAGAAGCTTTCTTT
TRBV18	NA	NA	TRBJ1-3	CASSPFGTGNTIYF	TGTGCCAGCTCACCTTTCGGGACTGGAAACACCATATATTTT
TRBV5-1	TRBD1	NA	TRBJ2-1	CASTRQGLAESSYNEQFF	TGCGCCAGCACCCGACAGGGTTTAGCCGAGAGCTCCTACAATGAGCAGTTCTTC
TRBV5-6	TRBD2	NA	TRBJ2-3	CASRIFGTSGRVGDTQYF	TGTGCCAGCAGGATCTTCGGGACTAGCGGGAGGGTTGGAGATACGCAGTATTTT
TRBV7-2	TRBD2	medium-sized	TRBJ2-7	CASSLMGGPSEQYF	TGTGCCAGCAGCTTAATGGGAGGGCCTAGTGAGCAGTACTTC